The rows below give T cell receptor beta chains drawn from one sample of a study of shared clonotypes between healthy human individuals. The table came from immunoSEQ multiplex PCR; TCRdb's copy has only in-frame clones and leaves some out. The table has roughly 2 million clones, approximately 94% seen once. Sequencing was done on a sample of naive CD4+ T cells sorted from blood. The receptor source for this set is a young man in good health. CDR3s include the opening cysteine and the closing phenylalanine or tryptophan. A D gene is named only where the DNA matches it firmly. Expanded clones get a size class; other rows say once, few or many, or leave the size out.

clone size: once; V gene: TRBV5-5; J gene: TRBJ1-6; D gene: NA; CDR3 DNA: TGTGCCAGCAGCTCAGCCAGACAGGACGGTTCACCCCTCCACTTT; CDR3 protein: CASSSARQDGSPLHF
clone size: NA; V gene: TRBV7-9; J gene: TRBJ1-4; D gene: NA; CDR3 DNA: TGTGCCAGCAGCCCGGACGGAAATGAAAAACTGTTTTTT; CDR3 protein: CASSPDGNEKLFF
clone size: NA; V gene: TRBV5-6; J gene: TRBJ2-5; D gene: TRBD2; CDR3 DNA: TGTGCCAGCAGCTTGAGCGGGACCCAGGGAGGTACCAAAGAGACCCAGTACTTC; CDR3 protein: CASSLSGTQGGTKETQYF
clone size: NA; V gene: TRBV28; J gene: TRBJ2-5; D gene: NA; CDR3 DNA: TGTGCCAGCAGTTTAATCGGCGGAGGGGGGGAGACCCAGTACTTC; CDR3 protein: CASSLIGGGGETQYF
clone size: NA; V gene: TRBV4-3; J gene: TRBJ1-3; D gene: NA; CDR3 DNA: TGCGCCAGCAGCCAAACCATAGGCTCTGGAAACACCATATATTTT; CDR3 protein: CASSQTIGSGNTIYF
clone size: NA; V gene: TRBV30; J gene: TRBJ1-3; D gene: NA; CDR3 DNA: TGTGCCTGGAGTGTACTCAGACTTGGGACTGGAAACACCATATATTTT; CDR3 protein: CAWSVLRLGTGNTIYF
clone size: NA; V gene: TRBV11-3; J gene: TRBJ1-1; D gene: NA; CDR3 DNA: TGTGCCAGCAGCTTAGAAGGTAGCACTGAAGCTTTCTTT; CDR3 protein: CASSLEGSTEAFF
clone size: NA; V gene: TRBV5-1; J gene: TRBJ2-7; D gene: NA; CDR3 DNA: TGCGCCAGCAGCCTACAGGGATTCGAGCAGTACTTC; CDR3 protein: CASSLQGFEQYF
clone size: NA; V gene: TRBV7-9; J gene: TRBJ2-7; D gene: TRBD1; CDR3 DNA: TGTGCCAGCAGCTTAGGTCTAGGGGACAGGAGCTCCTACGAGCAGTACTTC; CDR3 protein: CASSLGLGDRSSYEQYF
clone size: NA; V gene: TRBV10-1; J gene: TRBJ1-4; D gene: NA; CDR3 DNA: TGCGCCAGCAGCCCAACAACTAATGAAAAACTGTTTTTT; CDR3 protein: CASSPTTNEKLFF
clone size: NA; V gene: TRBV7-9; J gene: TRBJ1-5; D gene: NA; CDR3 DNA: TGTGCCAGCAGCTTACAGGGGTATAGCAATCAGCCCCAGCATTTT; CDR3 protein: CASSLQGYSNQPQHF
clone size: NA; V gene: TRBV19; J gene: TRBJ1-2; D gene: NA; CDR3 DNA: TGTGCCACCGAGGGGGGACGGTTTGTCGATGGCTACACCTTC; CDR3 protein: CATEGGRFVDGYTF
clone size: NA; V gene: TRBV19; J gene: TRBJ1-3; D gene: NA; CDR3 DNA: TGTGCCTCTACGCGGGGGCTCATCTCTGGAAACACCATATATTTT; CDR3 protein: CASTRGLISGNTIYF
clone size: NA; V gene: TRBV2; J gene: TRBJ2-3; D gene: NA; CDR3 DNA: TGTGCCAGCAGTGAATCGGGGGCTAGGACAGATACGCAGTATTTT; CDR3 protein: CASSESGARTDTQYF
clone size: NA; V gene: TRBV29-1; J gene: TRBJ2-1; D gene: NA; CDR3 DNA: TGCAGCGTTGAGCACAGCTACAATGAGCAGTTCTTC; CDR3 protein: CSVEHSYNEQFF
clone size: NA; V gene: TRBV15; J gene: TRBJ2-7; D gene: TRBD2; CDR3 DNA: TGTGCCACCAGCAGAGAAAAACCACTAGCGCGGACCTACGAGCAGTACTTC; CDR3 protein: CATSREKPLARTYEQYF
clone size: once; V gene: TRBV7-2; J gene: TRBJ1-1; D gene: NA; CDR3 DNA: TGTGCCAGCAGCTTAGAGCGGCTTGAAGCTTTCTTT; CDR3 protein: CASSLERLEAFF